The rows below give T cell receptor beta chains drawn from one sample of a study of OX40 agonist ivuxolimab in advanced cancers. Here immunoSEQ multiplex PCR was the method, and the copy in TCRdb shows in-frame clones only, minus some. The sample consists of 40,000 to 55,000 clones, approximately 85% of them appearing once. This specimen was CD4+ or CD8+ T cells sorted from blood, taken in a trial of the OX40 agonist ivuxolimab. Receptors were obtained from an adult with an advanced solid tumor such as melanoma, head and neck, liver or kidney cancer. Both conserved end residues are part of each CDR3. The D gene is left open where the match is weak. Rows may omit the clone size; those that give it use once, few, many or a size class.

CDR3 protein: CASSNPLREGRHQPQHF
CDR3 DNA: TGTGCCAGCAGTAACCCGCTCAGGGAGGGTCGGCATCAGCCCCAGCATTTT
J gene: TRBJ1-5
D gene: .
clone size: .
V gene: TRBV2

CDR3 protein: CSAAGTSGYNEQFF
CDR3 DNA: TGCAGCGCCGCAGGGACTAGCGGATACAATGAGCAGTTCTTC
J gene: TRBJ2-1
D gene: TRBD2
clone size: .
V gene: TRBV29-1

CDR3 protein: CASRQDSYNEQFF
CDR3 DNA: TGCGCCAGCAGGCAGGACAGCTACAATGAGCAGTTCTTC
J gene: TRBJ2-1
D gene: .
clone size: .
V gene: TRBV10-2

CDR3 protein: CASSQVVGTGELFF
CDR3 DNA: TGTGCCAGCAGCCAGGTGGTGGGTACCGGGGAGCTGTTTTTT
J gene: TRBJ2-2
D gene: .
clone size: .
V gene: TRBV9

CDR3 protein: CASSRQTNTEAFF
CDR3 DNA: TGTGCCAGCAGCCGACAGACGAACACTGAAGCTTTCTTT
J gene: TRBJ1-1
D gene: .
clone size: .
V gene: TRBV11-3

CDR3 protein: CASSTSPGGRQPQHF
CDR3 DNA: TGTGCCAGCTCAACGAGCCCAGGGGGCCGTCAGCCCCAGCATTTT
J gene: TRBJ1-5
D gene: TRBD1
clone size: .
V gene: TRBV18

CDR3 protein: CASSYQTSGGVHGYTF
CDR3 DNA: TGTGCCAGCAGTTACCAAACCTCCGGAGGGGTCCATGGCTACACCTTC
J gene: TRBJ1-2
D gene: .
clone size: .
V gene: TRBV6-6

CDR3 protein: CASSWTSGSFGELFF
CDR3 DNA: TGTGCCAGCAGCTGGACTAGCGGGAGCTTCGGGGAGCTGTTTTTT
J gene: TRBJ2-2
D gene: TRBD2
clone size: .
V gene: TRBV7-9

CDR3 protein: CASRLDGSREQYF
CDR3 DNA: TGTGCCAGCAGACTTGACGGGAGCCGGGAGCAGTACTTC
J gene: TRBJ2-7
D gene: .
clone size: .
V gene: TRBV2

CDR3 protein: CASSSVPSDEQFF
CDR3 DNA: TGTGCCAGTAGTTCCGTGCCCTCGGATGAGCAGTTCTTC
J gene: TRBJ2-1
D gene: .
clone size: .
V gene: TRBV19

CDR3 protein: CASSRDTIANEQFF
CDR3 DNA: TGTGCCAGCAGCAGGGACACGATCGCCAATGAGCAGTTCTTC
J gene: TRBJ2-1
D gene: .
clone size: .
V gene: TRBV7-9

CDR3 protein: CASSLFPGGTDTQYF
CDR3 DNA: TGTGCCAGCAGCTTATTCCCTGGGGGGACAGATACGCAGTATTTT
J gene: TRBJ2-3
D gene: .
clone size: .
V gene: TRBV7-3

CDR3 protein: CASTWGGSGNTIYF
CDR3 DNA: TGCGCCAGCACCTGGGGAGGCTCTGGAAACACCATATATTTT
J gene: TRBJ1-3
D gene: .
clone size: few
V gene: TRBV5-1

CDR3 protein: CASSPLTRNNEQFF
CDR3 DNA: TGTGCCAGCTCACCACTTACCAGGAACAATGAGCAGTTCTTC
J gene: TRBJ2-1
D gene: .
clone size: .
V gene: TRBV18

CDR3 protein: CASSLGGTGPEKLFF
CDR3 DNA: TGTGCCAGCAGCCTAGGGGGGACAGGGCCTGAAAAACTGTTTTTT
J gene: TRBJ1-4
D gene: TRBD1
clone size: .
V gene: TRBV5-4

CDR3 protein: CASSVEGGGSPLHF
CDR3 DNA: TGTGCCAGCAGCGTAGAGGGAGGAGGATCACCCCTCCACTTT
J gene: TRBJ1-6
D gene: .
clone size: .
V gene: TRBV9

CDR3 protein: CASTNPPPANTIYF
CDR3 DNA: TGTGCCAGCACAAACCCCCCCCCAGCGAACACCATATATTTT
J gene: TRBJ1-3
D gene: .
clone size: .
V gene: TRBV4-2

CDR3 protein: CASRQGTPTDTQYF
CDR3 DNA: TGTGCCAGCAGACAGGGGACCCCCACAGATACGCAGTATTTT
J gene: TRBJ2-3
D gene: TRBD1
clone size: .
V gene: TRBV5-4

CDR3 protein: CAISPHATTNEKLFF
CDR3 DNA: TGTGCCATCAGCCCCCACGCTACAACTAATGAAAAACTGTTTTTT
J gene: TRBJ1-4
D gene: .
clone size: .
V gene: TRBV10-3

CDR3 protein: CASGQGANGYTF
CDR3 DNA: TGTGCCAGCGGACAGGGGGCGAATGGCTACACCTTC
J gene: TRBJ1-2
D gene: TRBD1
clone size: .
V gene: TRBV27

CDR3 protein: CASSLEGDDVHEQYF
CDR3 DNA: TGCGCCAGCAGCTTGGAGGGTGACGACGTCCACGAGCAGTACTTC
J gene: TRBJ2-7
D gene: .
clone size: few
V gene: TRBV5-1

CDR3 protein: CASSPARQGNYGYTF
CDR3 DNA: TGTGCCAGCAGTCCGGCCCGACAGGGTAACTATGGCTACACCTTC
J gene: TRBJ1-2
D gene: TRBD1
clone size: .
V gene: TRBV27

CDR3 protein: CASSHLDGSRTNEQFF
CDR3 DNA: TGTGCCAGCAGCCACCTAGACGGGTCTCGGACCAATGAGCAGTTCTTC
J gene: TRBJ2-1
D gene: .
clone size: .
V gene: TRBV4-2

CDR3 protein: CASSEGLALETQYF
CDR3 DNA: TGCGCCAGCAGCGAGGGACTAGCTCTAGAGACCCAGTACTTC
J gene: TRBJ2-5
D gene: TRBD2
clone size: .
V gene: TRBV5-1

CDR3 protein: CAIRGTDSGANVLTF
CDR3 DNA: TGTGCCATTAGGGGGACAGACTCTGGGGCCAACGTCCTGACTTTC
J gene: TRBJ2-6
D gene: TRBD1
clone size: .
V gene: TRBV10-3

CDR3 protein: CASSDRQSSYNEQFF
CDR3 DNA: TGTGCCAGCTCGGACAGACAAAGCTCCTACAATGAGCAGTTCTTC
J gene: TRBJ2-1
D gene: .
clone size: .
V gene: TRBV28

CDR3 protein: CASSVPGTGKDGYTF
CDR3 DNA: TGTGCCAGCAGTGTACCCGGGACAGGGAAAGACGGCTACACCTTC
J gene: TRBJ1-2
D gene: TRBD1
clone size: once
V gene: TRBV25-1

CDR3 protein: CASSLTGSLGETQYF
CDR3 DNA: TGTGCCAGCAGCTTGACAGGGAGTCTGGGAGAGACCCAGTACTTC
J gene: TRBJ2-5
D gene: TRBD1
clone size: .
V gene: TRBV7-6

CDR3 protein: CASSSNPVTGELFF
CDR3 DNA: TGTGCCAGCAGCTCAAACCCTGTTACCGGGGAGCTGTTTTTT
J gene: TRBJ2-2
D gene: .
clone size: .
V gene: TRBV7-9

CDR3 protein: CASRTGPHADTQYF
CDR3 DNA: TGTGCCAGCAGAACCGGGCCCCACGCAGATACGCAGTATTTT
J gene: TRBJ2-3
D gene: .
clone size: .
V gene: TRBV2

CDR3 protein: CASSAPTTGGLTDTQYF
CDR3 DNA: TGTGCCAGCAGCGCTCCGACGACAGGGGGTTTGACAGATACGCAGTATTTT
J gene: TRBJ2-3
D gene: TRBD1
clone size: .
V gene: TRBV9

CDR3 protein: CASSLGDLANYGYTF
CDR3 DNA: TGTGCCAGCAGCTTAGGGGACCTAGCTAACTATGGCTACACCTTC
J gene: TRBJ1-2
D gene: .
clone size: .
V gene: TRBV7-6